These 15 T cell receptor beta chains came from one sample sequenced in a study of blood T cell repertoires in COVID-19. Sequencing was performed with immunoSEQ multiplex PCR; in TCRdb, only in-frame clones are kept and a portion is missing. The profile covers 300,000 to 400,000 clones, with approximately 87% appearing a single time and less than 3.5% taken by the ten largest. Input material: peripheral blood. The receptors originated from a woman aged 30 to 39 with COVID-19, enrolled during active disease.

The chain employs TRBV5-4 and TRBJ1-2; a weak D match, TRBD1 (5 bases). The germline CDR1 and CDR2 sequences are SGHNT and YYREEE (reference sequence). V was trimmed by 3 bases and J by 5 bases, leaving 11 bases between them. This CDR3 comprises 13 residues. The CDR3 DNA reads as TGTGCCAGCAGCTCACAGGAGGGATATGGCTACACCTTC. Protein: CASSSQEGYGYTF.

This clone was seen once. V is TRBV9 and J is TRBJ2-3; 11 nucleotides match TRBD2. Germline assignment: CDR1 SGDLS and CDR2 YYNGEE. V lost 3 bases, J lost 6 bases, and 6 bases stayed unmatched. The CDR3 has 15 residues. Written as DNA, the CDR3 is TGTGCCAGCAGCGCCCCACTAGCGGGAGTTGATACGCAGTATTTT. It encodes CASSAPLAGVDTQYF.

The rearrangement links TRBV19 to TRBJ2-1, with D tentatively TRBD2 (6 bases). CDR1 is LNHDA and CDR2 is SQIVND in the germline V gene (reference sequence). With 7 bases removed from V and 0 bases from J, the gap between germline ends came to 16 bases. The CDR3 sequence is 16 residues long. CDR3 sequence (DNA): TGTGCCAGTAATTCCGGGACTCGATCCTCCTACAATGAGCAGTTCTTC. This encodes CASNSGTRSSYNEQFF.

This sequence joins TRBV4-1 and TRBJ1-1, with a tentative D call TRBD1 (6 bases). CDR1 and CDR2 from the germline V gene are MGHRA and YSYEKL. V was shortened by 0 bases and J by 7 bases, with 18 bases between the two germline ends. CDR3 size: 16 residues. CDR3 bases: TGCGCCAGCAGCCAAGAGCCCTTTGGGGGCAGGGGTGAAGCTTTCTTT. Protein sequence: CASSQEPFGGRGEAFF.

The gene calls are TRBV29-1 and TRBJ2-5; D is unclear. The germline CDR1 and CDR2 sequences are SQVTM and ANQGSEA. The CDR3 runs to 11 residues. V was pared by 8 bases and J by 2 bases, with 9 bases between. In DNA, the CDR3 is TGCAGCACCGAAGAGCAAGAGACCCAGTACTTC. Translation gives CSTEEQETQYF.

The rearrangement joins TRBV5-1 to TRBJ2-1, with TRBD2 matching 7 bases. This CDR3 region has 13 residues. In germline, CDR1 is SGHRS, CDR2 YFSETQ. V shed 4 bases and J 6 bases; nucleotides not matched to a gene: 4. CDR3 DNA sequence: TGCGCCAGCAGCCGGGGGGACCTCAATGAGCAGTTCTTC. Its translation is CASSRGDLNEQFF.

The chain is built from TRBV4-1 and TRBJ1-1; no firm D call. With 1 base removed from V and 5 bases from J, the gap between germline ends came to 14 bases. This CDR3 has 15 amino acids. Germline CDR1 is MGHRA and CDR2 is YSYEKL. The CDR3 is CASSQGLGWETEAFF. The CDR3 DNA is TGCGCCAGCAGCCAAGGCCTCGGGTGGGAGACTGAAGCTTTCTTT.

CDR3 sequence reads: CASSLKGETEAFF. The CDR3 bases are TGTGCCAGCAGCTTGAAGGGGGAAACTGAAGCTTTCTTT. The chain carries TRBV5-4 and TRBJ1-1, with a tentative D call TRBD1 (6 bases). The CDR3 totals 13 residues. The germline V and J ends were trimmed by 1 base and 5 bases, with 9 bases remaining between them. Per germline, CDR1 SGHNT and CDR2 YYREEE (reference sequence).

The chain links TRBV2 to TRBJ1-4; the match to TRBD1 covers 10 bases. In germline, CDR1 is SNHLY, CDR2 FYNNEI. This CDR3 is 15 amino acids long. V lost 3 bases to trimming and J lost 5 bases; unmatched junction nucleotides: 3. The chain's CDR3 is CASSERQGANEKLFF. In DNA form, the CDR3 reads TGTGCCAGCAGTGAGAGACAGGGGGCGAATGAAAAACTGTTTTTT. Supplemented by reference TRBV2 and TRBJ1-4, the full variable domain reads EPEVTQTPSHQVTQMGQEVILRCVPISNHLYFYWYRQILGQKVEFLVSFYNNEISEKSEIFDDQFSVERPDGSNFTLKIRSTKLEDSAMYFCASSERQGANEKLFFGSGTQLSVL.

This clone was recorded only once. Here the CDR3 reads CSVVGTFTYNEQFF. The CDR3 DNA reads as TGCAGCGTTGTGGGCACCTTTACCTACAATGAGCAGTTCTTC. The chain combines TRBV29-1 with TRBJ2-1, with D unclear. V shed 4 bases and J shed 2 bases, with 12 bases lying between them. This CDR3 region has 14 residues. Germline CDR1 is SQVTM and CDR2 is ANQGSEA.

This chain joins TRBV19 and TRBJ1-4, with D possibly TRBD1 on 6 matching bases. CDR1 is LNHDA and CDR2 is SQIVND in the germline V gene (reference sequence). The CDR3 length is 16 residues. V was pared by 7 bases and J by 7 bases, with 22 bases between. CDR3 sequence: CASTPIGGGLSEKLFF. The CDR3 region has the DNA TGTGCCAGTACCCCAATAGGGGGGGGCTTGAGTGAAAAACTGTTTTTT. The complete variable domain, with remaining parts taken from reference TRBV19 and TRBJ1-4, reads DGGITQSPKYLFRKEGQNVTLSCEQNLNHDAMYWYRQDPGQGLRLIYYSQIVNDFQKGDIAEGYSVSREKKESFPLTVTSAQKNPTAFYLCASTPIGGGLSEKLFFGSGTQLSVL.

In its sample, this clone was seen once. Other DNA sequences in the same sample also yield this CDR3. CDR3 residues: CASEGEGADTQYF. The CDR3 nucleotides are TGTGCCAGCGAGGGGGAGGGGGCAGATACGCAGTATTTT. The chain is built from TRBV28 and TRBJ2-3; possible D gene TRBD2, 7 bases. Germline CDR1 MDHEN, CDR2 SYDVKM. The CDR3 is 13 residues long. V was shortened by 8 bases and J by 4 bases, with 13 bases between the two germline ends.

This sequence joins TRBV5-1 and TRBJ2-7; D ambiguous. Germline V gene lookup returns CDR1 SGHRS and CDR2 YFSETQ. Deletions cut 3 bases from V and 4 bases from J, with 5 bases between. The CDR3 is 11 amino acids. As DNA, the CDR3 is TGCGCCAGCAGCTCCCCGTACGAGCAGTACTTC. This gives the protein CASSSPYEQYF.

This sequence joins TRBV5-1 and TRBJ1-2; a possible D gene is TRBD1 (5 bases). CDR3 length: 15 residues. V lost 3 bases and J 0 bases, leaving 12 bases between the germline ends. Germline CDR1 SGHRS, CDR2 YFSETQ. The CDR3 DNA follows: TGCGCCAGCAGCTCAAGGGGCCTCTCTAACTATGGCTACACCTTC. This translates into CASSSRGLSNYGYTF.

The CDR3 loop reads CASSLAGISGELFF. The CDR3 bases are TGCGCCAGCAGCTTGGCCGGGATCTCAGGGGAGCTGTTTTTT. The chain combines TRBV5-1 with TRBJ2-2, with D tentatively TRBD2 (5 bases). V dropped 0 bases and J dropped 8 bases, with 11 bases sitting between them. The CDR3 spans 14 residues. Germline assignment: CDR1 SGHRS and CDR2 YFSETQ.